The entry that follows covers one TCR beta chain sequence. Its cognate antigen is unknown. The record originates from a study of T cell responses to AZD1222 COVID-19 vaccine. The table came from immunoSEQ multiplex PCR; TCRdb's copy has only in-frame clones and leaves some out. The sample carries more than 100,000 clones, 93% recorded once. The CDR3 is 14 amino acids. Germline lookup yields CDR1 GTSNPN and CDR2 SVGIG (reference sequence). The V and J ends lost 0 bases and 4 bases respectively, with 10 bases between them. Points from the study as a whole: In all cases, repertoires were sampled only after the peak T cell response. Compared with day 0, the breadth and depth of the Spike-specific TCR repertoire rose significantly after two doses of AZD1222. CD4 TCRs associated with vaccination spanned spike, dominating at 160-218 and 743-854.

This receptor was identified in an adult in good health. V usage is TRBV30 and J usage is TRBJ2-1, with D perhaps TRBD1 or TRBD2 (5 bases each). The sample in question was peripheral blood, obtained on day 0 of AZD1222 vaccination. The CDR3 DNA sequence: TGTGCCTGGAGTGTCGGGACGGGGTACAATGAGCAGTTCTTC. Its protein product is CAWSVGTGYNEQFF.